The 9 T cell receptor beta chains given below trace back to one sample, sequenced in a study of T cells in Graves' hyperthyroidism and ophthalmopathy. Researchers amplified the TCR beta CDR3 regions from RNA transcripts. RT-PCR in the first round (using the HTBI primer set) targeted the TCR CDR3. From the multiplex PCR reads, TCRdb called clonotypes with MiXCR, one entry per CDR3 protein. The top ten clones hold around 3.5% of a sample with about 610,000 distinct CDR3 sequences, approximately 15% of them seen once. Input material: blood. The receptors originated from a middle-aged woman with Graves' ophthalmopathy.

This clonotype was seen at least ten times. The chain is built from TRBV6-1 and TRBJ1-2, with D maybe TRBD1 (5 bases). Germline CDR1 reads MNHNS; CDR2 reads SASEGT. The CDR3 extends over 13 amino acids. The germline V and J ends were trimmed by 3 bases and 8 bases, with 13 bases remaining between them. CDR3 DNA: TGTGCCAGCAGTGAGAACAGGTCCAACGGCTACACCTTC. Translating it yields CASSENRSNGYTF.

This clonotype has at least ten counts. This sequence joins TRBV5-1 and TRBJ2-3, with TRBD2 matching 10 bases. CDR3 length: 15 residues. Germline assignment: CDR1 SGHRS and CDR2 YFSETQ. After removal of 4 bases from V and 4 bases from J, the junction contained 6 bases not matched to a gene. The CDR3 coding sequence is TGCGCCAGCAGCACCTCTAGCGGGAGCCCAGATACGCAGTATTTT. It translates to CASSTSSGSPDTQYF.

The rearrangement links TRBV11-2 to TRBJ2-3, with 14 bases identical to TRBD2. The J segment lost 2 bases and the V segment lost 4 bases, leaving 11 bases of the junction unmatched. The CDR3 length is 19 residues. Germline CDR1 reads SGHAT; CDR2 reads FQNNGV. For the CDR3, the DNA is TGTGCCAGCAGCTCCGCGTCGGGACTAGCGGGAGTGAACACAGATACGCAGTATTTT. As protein: CASSSASGLAGVNTDTQYF. The full variable domain, in which reference TRBV11-2 and TRBJ2-3 provide the parts outside the CDR3, is EAGVAQSPRYKIIEKRQSVAFWCNPISGHATLYWYQQILGQGPKLLIQFQNNGVVDDSQLPKDRFSAERLKGVDSTLKIQPAKLEDSAVYLCASSSASGLAGVNTDTQYFGPGTRLTVL.

This clonotype occurred a few times. The chain is built from TRBV30 and TRBJ1-6; possibly TRBD1 for D (5 bases). This CDR3 is built from 17 residues. Germline CDR1 is GTSNPN and CDR2 is SVGIG (reference sequence). Between the trimmed V and J ends, which lost 0 bases and 0 bases, there was a span of 12 bases. The CDR3: CAWSVQALSSYNSPLHF. CDR3 coding DNA: TGTGCCTGGAGTGTACAGGCCCTCAGCTCCTATAATTCACCCCTCCACTTT. Based on the CDR3 plus reference TRBV30 and TRBJ1-6, the full variable domain is SQTIHQWPATLVQPVGSPLSLECTVEGTSNPNLYWYRQAAGRGLQLLFYSVGIGQISSEVPQNLSASRPQDRQFILSSKKLLLSDSGFYLCAWSVQALSSYNSPLHFGNGTRLTVT.

This clonotype came up many times. This chain joins TRBV28 and TRBJ1-5; D unclear. The germline V gene encodes CDR1 MDHEN and CDR2 SYDVKM. This CDR3 comprises 12 residues. Trimming pared 6 bases from V and 8 bases from J, leaving 11 bases between. The CDR3 nucleotides are TGTGCCAGCAGCCCGCCCGGGAAGCCCCAGCATTTT. Protein: CASSPPGKPQHF.

In this sample, this clonotype turned up many times. The chain uses TRBV20-1 and TRBJ2-1, with 11 bases fitting TRBD2. The CDR3 spans 14 residues. Per germline, CDR1 DFQATT and CDR2 SNEGSKA (reference sequence). The ends lost 6 bases at V and 10 bases at J; junction bases unmatched: 11. CDR3 protein: CSAGLAGGPYEQFF. DNA for the CDR3: TGCAGTGCCGGATTAGCGGGAGGGCCGTACGAGCAGTTCTTC.

This clonotype was detected a few times. V and J are TRBV5-6 and TRBJ1-4, with D unresolved. Germline CDR1 is SGHDT and CDR2 is YYEEEE. V lost 1 base, J lost 8 bases, and 6 bases lay in between. CDR3 length: 12 residues. CDR3 nucleotide sequence: TGTGCCAGCAGCTTGTTAAGGGAAAAACTGTTTTTT. It yields the protein CASSLLREKLFF.

V gene TRBV5-1 combines with J gene TRBJ2-7; a possible D gene is TRBD1 (5 bases). Per germline, CDR1 SGHRS and CDR2 YFSETQ. The CDR3 loop spans 14 amino acids. Between the trimmed V and J ends, which lost 5 bases and 2 bases, there was a span of 14 bases. CDR3 region: CASSLDPGTYEQYF. The CDR3 nucleotides read TGCGCCAGCAGTCTCGATCCAGGGACCTACGAGCAGTACTTC.

This clonotype was counted ten times or more. Its ends do not fully match the called genes, so a read error is possible. The V and J genes are TRBV5-1 and TRBJ1-1; no clear D. Germline V gene sequence: CDR1 SGHRS, CDR2 YFSETQ. The CDR3 loop spans 13 amino acids. The CDR3 sequence is CASSLAENTEAFF. In nucleotides, the CDR3 is TGTGCCAGCAGCTTAGCGGAGAACACTGAAGCTTTCTTT.